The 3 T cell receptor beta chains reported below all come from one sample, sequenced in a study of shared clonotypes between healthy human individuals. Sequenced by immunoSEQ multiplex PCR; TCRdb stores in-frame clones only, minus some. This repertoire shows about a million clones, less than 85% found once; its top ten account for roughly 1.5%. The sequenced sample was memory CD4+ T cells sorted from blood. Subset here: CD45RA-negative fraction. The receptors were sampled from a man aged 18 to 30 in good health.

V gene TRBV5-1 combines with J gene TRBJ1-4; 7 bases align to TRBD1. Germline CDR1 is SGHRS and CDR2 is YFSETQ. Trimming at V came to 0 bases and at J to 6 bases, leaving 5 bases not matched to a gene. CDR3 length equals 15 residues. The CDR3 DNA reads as TGCGCCAGCAGCTTGGCTGACAGGGACTATGAAAAACTGTTTTTT. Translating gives CASSLADRDYEKLFF.

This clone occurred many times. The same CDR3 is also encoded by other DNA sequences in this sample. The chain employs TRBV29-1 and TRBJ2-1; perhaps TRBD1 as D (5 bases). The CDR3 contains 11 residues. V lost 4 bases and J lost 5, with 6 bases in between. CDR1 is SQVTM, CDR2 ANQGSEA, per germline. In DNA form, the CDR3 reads TGCAGCGTTGGGGGCAACAATGAGCAGTTCTTC. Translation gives CSVGGNNEQFF.

As DNA, the CDR3 is TGTGCCAGCAGTGTTCATGATGGGACAACTGGAAACACCATATATTTT. This codes for CASSVHDGTTGNTIYF. The chain recombines TRBV2 with TRBJ1-3; weak D call: TRBD1 (6 bases). With 4 bases removed from V and 2 bases from J, the gap between germline ends came to 15 bases. The V gene's germline CDR1 is SNHLY and CDR2 FYNNEI. CDR3 length: 16 residues.